These 8 T cell receptor beta chains came from one sample sequenced in a study of shared clonotypes between healthy human individuals. The data were produced by immunoSEQ multiplex PCR, yet TCRdb's version contains in-frame clones alone and is incomplete. The sample carries some 2,500,000 clones, roughly 92% recorded once. Sequencing was carried out using naive CD4+ T cells from PBMCs. Described subset: CD45RA+ positively selected. The receptors originated from a man aged 18-30 years in good health. Some clones in this sample may be carry-over from other donors' samples.

The J gene is TRBJ1-4, the V gene TRBV6-1; D might be TRBD1 (5 bases). CDR1 and CDR2 from the germline V gene are MNHNS and SASEGT. The CDR3 spans 13 residues. Trimming shortened V by 0 bases and J by 12 bases, and 11 bases separated the two germline ends. The CDR3 nucleotides read TGTGCCAGCAGTGAAGCGGGTCGGGGGGAACTGTTTTTT. Translated: CASSEAGRGELFF.

The V and J genes are TRBV29-1 and TRBJ2-2; D ambiguous. The CDR3 spans 11 residues. CDR1 SQVTM and CDR2 ANQGSEA come from the germline V gene. The ends were cut back, 5 bases at V and 1 base at J, with 2 bases in the middle. CDR3 coding DNA: TGCAGCGTTCAGAACACCGGGGAGCTGTTTTTT. Translation gives CSVQNTGELFF.

The V and J genes are TRBV9 and TRBJ2-6; D is possibly TRBD2 (6 bases). The CDR3 spans 19 residues. V gave up 5 bases and J gave up 3 bases, with 24 bases separating them. Germline CDR1 reads SGDLS; CDR2 reads YYNGEE. The CDR3 DNA sequence: TGTGCCAGCAGTCTAGGCGGGGCAGGACCGTCTCTTGGGGCCAACGTCCTGACTTTC. This codes for CASSLGGAGPSLGANVLTF.

The chain employs TRBV2 and TRBJ1-3, with D unresolved. Trimming removed 11 bases at V and 0 bases at J, with 8 bases between. This CDR3 is 12 amino acids long. In germline, CDR1 is SNHLY, CDR2 FYNNEI. The CDR3 DNA reads TGTGCCGGTAGCGCCTCTGGAAACACCATATATTTT. Translating gives CAGSASGNTIYF.

V usage is TRBV28 and J usage is TRBJ2-3; no firm D call. This CDR3 is 15 amino acids long. Germline CDR1 and CDR2: MDHEN and SYDVKM. V was shortened by 4 bases and J by 1 base, with 12 bases between the two germline ends. The CDR3 DNA is TGTGCCAGCAGTTCCACCCCGCCCCGCACAGATACGCAGTATTTT. Its protein product is CASSSTPPRTDTQYF.

This clone was recorded once. The V and J genes are TRBV7-2 and TRBJ2-3, with D maybe TRBD1 (6 bases). The V end lost 1 base, the J end lost 6 bases, and 20 bases lay between the germline ends. CDR3 size: 17 residues. Germline V gene data show CDR1 as SGHTA and CDR2 as FQGNSA. The CDR3 region has the DNA TGTGCCAGCAGCTTAGTTAGGACAGCAAACGCCAGGGATACGCAGTATTTT. As protein: CASSLVRTANARDTQYF.

V usage is TRBV9 and J usage is TRBJ1-2; D is undetermined. The CDR3 spans 16 residues. V was trimmed by 3 bases and J by 0 bases, leaving 15 bases between them. The germline CDR1 and CDR2 sequences are SGDLS and YYNGEE. This chain's CDR3 is CASSEGGGPTNYGYTF. In DNA form, the CDR3 reads TGTGCCAGCAGCGAGGGAGGAGGACCTACTAACTATGGCTACACCTTC.

The genes are TRBV5-6 and TRBJ2-7, with unresolved D. The V gene's germline CDR1 is SGHDT and CDR2 YYEEEE. V was pared by 6 bases and J by 3 bases, with 19 bases between. The CDR3 has 15 residues. CDR3 residues: CASNVGQVLLYEQYF. The CDR3 DNA reads TGTGCCAGCAACGTTGGGCAGGTACTTCTCTACGAGCAGTACTTC.